The 13 T cell receptor beta chains below come from one sample, sequenced in a study of cytomegalovirus exposure and HLA in healthy donors. Assay used: immunoSEQ multiplex PCR; TCRdb lists only in-frame clones, some missing. The repertoire holds over 150,000 clones, with roughly 89% as singletons. The specimen was PBMCs. Receptors originate from a woman between 18 and 30 years old in good health and CMV-seropositive.

Here the CDR3 DNA reads TGTGCCAGCAGCCGGACCGGGAACAATGAGCAGTTCTTC. This encodes CASSRTGNNEQFF. V usage is TRBV5-4 and J usage is TRBJ2-1; D possibly corresponds to TRBD2 (5 bases). Trimming removed 4 bases at V and 5 bases at J, with 10 bases between. Germline values: CDR1 SGHNT, CDR2 YYREEE (reference sequence). This CDR3 spans 13 amino acids. The full variable domain, completed using reference TRBV5-4 and TRBJ2-1, is ETGVTQSPTHLIKTRGQQVTLRCSSQSGHNTVSWYQQALGQGPQFIFQYYREEENGRGNFPPRFSGLQFPNYSSELNVNALELDDSALYLCASSRTGNNEQFFGPGTRLTVL.

This clone was recorded a few times. This chain uses TRBV7-2 with TRBJ2-7, with D possibly TRBD1 on 7 matching bases. The CDR3 extends over 14 amino acids. Per the germline V gene, CDR1 is SGHTA and CDR2 is FQGNSA. The V and J ends lost 2 bases and 3 bases respectively, with 11 bases between them. This chain's CDR3 is CASSLQGGYYEQYF. The CDR3 DNA reads TGTGCCAGCAGCTTACAGGGGGGATACTACGAGCAGTACTTC.

The chain combines TRBV6-5 with TRBJ2-7; D remains unclear. Germline CDR1 reads MNHEY; CDR2 reads SVGAGI. The CDR3 runs 10 residues. V was clipped by 10 bases and J by 4 bases, with 8 bases between them. The CDR3 protein is CAINEYEQYF. CDR3 nucleotides: TGTGCCATTAATGAGTACGAGCAGTACTTC.

This sequence joins TRBV7-6 and TRBJ2-1; TRBD2 aligns across 15 bases. The germline V gene has CDR1 SGHVS and CDR2 FNYEAQ. The V segment lost 0 bases and the J segment 4 bases; nucleotides outside the gene matches: 4. This CDR3 comprises 18 residues. This CDR3 reads CASSLAGTSGRNYNEQFF. The CDR3 DNA reads as TGTGCCAGCAGCTTAGCGGGGACTAGCGGGAGGAATTACAATGAGCAGTTCTTC.

This sequence joins TRBV5-1 and TRBJ2-7; TRBD1 matches 8 bases. In germline, CDR1 is SGHRS, CDR2 YFSETQ. The V gene end was trimmed by 4 bases and the J gene end by 3 bases; junction bases not matched to a gene: 6. There are 14 residues in the CDR3. This chain's CDR3 is CASSLRQGLYEQYF. In DNA, the CDR3 is TGCGCCAGCAGCCTTAGACAGGGGCTCTACGAGCAGTACTTC.

The genes are TRBV27 and TRBJ1-6; D gene ambiguous. The CDR3 runs 17 residues. The germline gives CDR1 MNHEY, CDR2 SMNVEV (reference sequence). The V end lost 1 base, the J end lost 0 bases, and 10 bases lay between the germline ends. Here the CDR3 reads CASSLWAGNSYNSPLHF. DNA of the CDR3: TGTGCCAGCAGTTTATGGGCGGGGAACTCCTATAATTCACCCCTCCACTTT.

The chain is built from TRBV7-6 and TRBJ2-5, with TRBD2 as a possible D gene (5 bases). V was shortened by 5 bases and J by 5 bases, with 12 bases between the two germline ends. This CDR3 has 13 residues. CDR1 and CDR2 (germline): SGHVS, FNYEAQ. The CDR3 region has the DNA TGTGCCAGCAGCCGAGGGAGTGGGGAGACCCAGTACTTC. Translated: CASSRGSGETQYF.

This sequence joins TRBV14 and TRBJ2-2; D remains unclear. V lost 0 bases, J lost 4 bases, and 18 bases lay in between. This CDR3 contains 18 residues. Per the germline V gene, CDR1 is SGHDN and CDR2 is FVKESK. Written as DNA, the CDR3 is TGTGCCAGCAGCCAAGATCTTGGAGTAGCAACGAGCACCGGGGAGCTGTTTTTT. Its protein product is CASSQDLGVATSTGELFF.

The CDR3 coding sequence is TGTGCCAGCAGCGTAGGGGTCGGGGGGGCCTATGAGACCCAGTACTTC. This encodes CASSVGVGGAYETQYF. This rearrangement joins TRBV9 to TRBJ2-5; 8 bases are shared with TRBD2. CDR1 is SGDLS, CDR2 YYNGEE, per germline. The J segment lost 5 bases and the V segment lost 0 bases, leaving 9 bases of the junction unmatched. This CDR3 contains 16 residues. Combining the CDR3 with reference TRBV9 and TRBJ2-5 gives the whole variable domain DSGVTQTPKHLITATGQRVTLRCSPRSGDLSVYWYQQSLDQGLQFLIQYYNGEERAKGNILERFSAQQFPDLHSELNLSSLELGDSALYFCASSVGVGGAYETQYFGPGTRLLVL.

In this sample, this clone turned up a few times. J is TRBJ2-7 and V is TRBV4-2; D may be TRBD2 (5 bases). Germline CDR1 LGHNA, CDR2 YNFKEQ. The CDR3 is made up of 13 amino acids. Trimming removed 1 base at V and 7 bases at J, with 11 bases between. The CDR3 loop reads CASSQVELAEQYF. Here the CDR3 DNA reads TGTGCCAGCAGCCAAGTGGAATTAGCGGAGCAGTACTTC.

In its sample, this clone was seen once. The V call is TRBV28, the J call TRBJ2-1, with D perhaps TRBD2 (5 bases). The germline V gene has CDR1 MDHEN and CDR2 SYDVKM. This CDR3 contains 15 residues. The V end was cut by 3 bases, the J end by 3 bases, with 12 bases between. This CDR3 is CASSLPPSFYNEQFF. The CDR3 bases are TGTGCCAGCAGTTTGCCCCCTAGCTTCTACAATGAGCAGTTCTTC.

This rearrangement joins TRBV18 to TRBJ2-1; possible D gene TRBD1, 6 bases. The CDR3 length is 15 residues. Germline-derived CDR1 and CDR2 are KGHSH and LQKENI. V shed 5 bases and J shed 3 bases, with 14 bases lying between them. CDR3 nucleotides: TGTGCCAGCTCAGATCCGGGACACAACTACAATGAGCAGTTCTTC. As protein: CASSDPGHNYNEQFF. The full variable domain, rest sourced from reference TRBV18 and TRBJ2-1, is NAGVMQNPRHLVRRRGQEARLRCSPMKGHSHVYWYRQLPEEGLKFMVYLQKENIIDESGMPKERFSAEFPKEGPSILRIQQVVRGDSAAYFCASSDPGHNYNEQFFGPGTRLTVL.

This chain links TRBV13 with TRBJ2-2; 7 positions agree with TRBD2. The CDR3 is made up of 15 amino acids. From germline, CDR1 is PRHDT and CDR2 FYEKMQ (reference sequence). J was trimmed by 6 bases and V by 4 bases; bases with no gene match: 8. This chain's CDR3 is CASSWTGLNAGELFF. The CDR3 coding sequence is TGTGCCAGCAGCTGGACGGGACTAAACGCCGGGGAGCTGTTTTTT. The full variable domain, completed using reference TRBV13 and TRBJ2-2, is AAGVIQSPRHLIKEKRETATLKCYPIPRHDTVYWYQQGPGQDPQFLISFYEKMQSDKGSIPDRFSAQQFSDYHSELNMSSLELGDSALYFCASSWTGLNAGELFFGEGSRLTVL.